This T cell receptor beta chain was captured by sequencing in a study of blood T cell repertoires in COVID-19. Turning to the study itself: Specimens from acute and convalescent COVID-19 originated in the United States, Italy and Spain. Sources were T cells, B-cell-depleted T cells, or PBMCs; the material itself was cDNA or gDNA.

As originally analysed: Reference gene primers were amplified, and this amplification served to estimate nucleated cell counts. The repertoire was sequenced with immunoSEQ multiplex PCR; TCRdb's copy has only in-frame clones and lacks some. That table is the source of V, J and clone size, and D and trimming were worked out from the DNA. The table records over 85,000 clones, 80% to 90% of them present only once. Germline lookup yields CDR1 KGHSH and CDR2 LQKENI. V lost 2 bases and J lost 7, with 9 bases in between. The CDR3 has 13 amino acids. This sequence joins TRBV18 and TRBJ1-5, with D uncertain. This TCR derives from a woman at least 80 years old with acute or convalescent COVID-19. The sample was peripheral blood. The CDR3 nucleotides read TGTGCCAGCTCACCATTCGGTAAGCAGCCCCAGCATTTT. Translating gives CASSPFGKQPQHF.